Below, 19 T cell receptor beta chains from the same sample are listed, as sequenced in a study of T cell repertoires in cytomegalovirus infection. One entry per CDR3 protein, called by TCRdb with MiXCR from the reads. The table lists fewer than 550,000 distinct CDR3 sequences, more than 15% of them singletons. Sequenced material: CD8+ T cells from PBMCs. These receptors all come from a human donor in good health (CMV status not recorded). Some clones in this sample may be carry-over from other donors' samples.

This chain connects TRBV4-2 to TRBJ2-6; 11 nucleotides agree with TRBD2. CDR1 is LGHNA and CDR2 is YNFKEQ in the germline V gene. The trim removed 4 bases at V and 0 bases at J, leaving 5 bases unmatched. This CDR3 spans 18 amino acids. CDR3 coding DNA: TGTGCCAGCAGCCCGAGACTAGCGGGATACTCTGGGGCCAACGTCCTGACTTTC. It is translated as CASSPRLAGYSGANVLTF.

The chain couples TRBV20-1 to TRBJ2-5, with a weak D call TRBD2 (6 bases). The CDR3 extends over 15 amino acids. The germline V gene encodes CDR1 DFQATT and CDR2 SNEGSKA (reference sequence). Trimming stripped 1 base from V and 3 bases from J, with 15 bases between. CDR3 amino acids: CSARVARRREETQYF. The CDR3 DNA reads as TGCAGTGCTAGAGTGGCCAGGAGGAGGGAAGAGACCCAGTACTTC.

This rearrangement joins TRBV14 to TRBJ2-1; 9 bases line up with TRBD1. This CDR3 has 15 residues. Per germline, CDR1 SGHDN and CDR2 FVKESK. The ends lost 5 bases at V and 7 bases at J; junction bases unmatched: 9. The CDR3 protein is CASSWDREGRNEQFF. In nucleotides, the CDR3 is TGTGCCAGCAGCTGGGACAGGGAGGGTAGAAATGAGCAGTTCTTC.

The CDR3 here is CASSVERGAYNEQFF. In nucleotides, the CDR3 is TGTGCCAGCAGCGTAGAGCGCGGGGCCTACAATGAGCAGTTCTTC. V is TRBV9 and J is TRBJ2-1; D perhaps matches TRBD2 (6 bases). CDR3 length equals 15 residues. Germline CDR1 reads SGDLS; CDR2 reads YYNGEE. Trimming left V 0 bases short and J 2 bases short, with 9 bases between.

This clonotype has only a few counts. The chain recombines TRBV24-1 with TRBJ1-2; 11 bases align to TRBD1. This CDR3 comprises 14 residues. V was clipped by 5 bases and J by 7 bases; unmatched bases: 5. The germline CDR1 and CDR2 sequences are KGHDR and SFDVKD. The CDR3 DNA is TGTGCCACCAGTGCGGCGGGGACAGGGGGTGGCTACACCTTC. Its protein is CATSAAGTGGGYTF.

The chain is built from TRBV5-4 and TRBJ2-3; the match to TRBD2 covers 12 bases. There are 16 residues in the CDR3. The V gene's germline CDR1 is SGHNT and CDR2 YYREEE (reference sequence). The V and J ends lost 5 bases and 4 bases, in that order; junction bases with no gene match: 8. CDR3 region: CASRDGLAGMADTQYF. The CDR3 nucleotides are TGTGCCAGCAGAGATGGACTAGCGGGAATGGCAGATACGCAGTATTTT.

This clonotype was seen at least ten times. The chain couples TRBV12-3 or TRBV12-4 to TRBJ1-2, with 7 positions matching TRBD1. This CDR3 is 14 amino acids long. V gave up 7 bases and J gave up 6 bases; unmatched junction bases: 11. CDR3 sequence reads: CASTDGTETHGYTF. As DNA, the CDR3 is TGTGCCAGCACCGATGGGACAGAGACTCATGGCTACACCTTC.

This clonotype was seen many times. At one boundary the junction diverges from the germline segment, which might be a read error. This chain links TRBV12-3 or TRBV12-4 with TRBJ2-1, with TRBD2 identical over 9 bases. The CDR3 contains 19 residues. DNA for the CDR3: TGTGCCAGCACCCCCCTCAGGCTAGCGCGGGGGGGATCCTATAATGAGCAGTTCTTC. Its protein is CASTPLRLARGGSYNEQFF.

J is TRBJ2-7 and V is TRBV2; 11 bases align to TRBD2. J gave up 3 bases and V 5 bases, and 6 bases lay outside the gene matches. The CDR3 covers 15 residues. The germline CDR1 and CDR2 sequences are SNHLY and FYNNEI. The CDR3 loop is CASSNPGLADYEQYF. CDR3 nucleotides: TGTGCCAGCAGTAATCCGGGACTAGCGGACTACGAGCAGTACTTC.

This clonotype was recorded a few times. The chain links TRBV12-3 or TRBV12-4 to TRBJ2-7, with 14 positions matching TRBD2. The CDR3 runs 17 residues. With 4 bases clipped from V and 2 bases from J, the junction kept 7 bases outside the gene matches. The CDR3 reads CASSWTSGGPLAYEQYF. CDR3 nucleotide sequence: TGTGCCAGCAGTTGGACTAGCGGGGGGCCGCTCGCCTACGAGCAGTACTTC.

The chain carries TRBV20-1 and TRBJ1-1; no clear D gene. The V gene's germline CDR1 is DFQATT and CDR2 SNEGSKA (reference sequence). Trimming stripped 3 bases from V and 3 bases from J, with 8 bases between. The CDR3 has 12 residues. CDR3 sequence: CSASLGYTEAFF. The CDR3 DNA is TGCAGTGCTAGTTTGGGGTACACTGAAGCTTTCTTT.

In the case of this clonotype: Germline is not matched at one junction end, which may reflect a read error. V is TRBV15 and J is TRBJ1-1; D gene uncertain. CDR1 LNHNV and CDR2 YYDKDF come from the germline V gene (reference sequence). The CDR3 is 13 residues long. Here the CDR3 DNA reads TGTGCCACCAGCAGAGATCGGGGAACTGAAGCTTTATTT. Its protein product is CATSRDRGTEALF. Drawing the rest from reference TRBV15 and TRBJ1-1, the complete variable domain is DAMVIQNPRYQVTQFGKPVTLSCSQTLNHNVMYWYQQKSSQAPKLLFHYYDKDFNNEADTPDNFQSRRPNTSFCFLDIRSPGLGDTAMYLCATSRDRGTEALFGQGTRLTVV.

The table lists this clonotype with a few counts. The gene calls are TRBV27 and TRBJ2-5; D might be TRBD1 (6 bases). The CDR3 loop spans 16 amino acids. V lost 5 bases and J lost 0, with 16 bases in between. Germline V gives CDR1 MNHEY, CDR2 SMNVEV (reference sequence). The chain's CDR3 is CASSLQQGPYQETQYF. For the CDR3, the DNA is TGTGCCAGCAGTCTTCAACAGGGACCGTACCAAGAGACCCAGTACTTC.

Regarding this clonotype: This may come from a read error, since a much larger clone is one base off. This CDR3 fails to terminate in the conserved phenylalanine or tryptophan, so it likely reflects a read error. V usage is TRBV7-3 and J usage is TRBJ2-1; 7 nucleotides agree with TRBD2. V lost 5 bases to trimming and J lost 5 bases; unmatched junction nucleotides: 6. Germline V gene data show CDR1 as SGHTA and CDR2 as FQGTGA. The length of the CDR3 is 14 residues. In DNA form, the CDR3 reads TGTGCCAGCAGCGTCCCGGGACTAAACAATGAGCAGTTCTTA. It is translated as CASSVPGLNNEQFL.

The chain couples TRBV6-2 or TRBV6-3 to TRBJ2-1, with 8 bases lining up with TRBD2. This CDR3 spans 16 amino acids. Germline V lookup: CDR1 MNHEY, CDR2 SVGEGT. V trimming: 2 bases; J trimming: 8 bases; junction bases outside the gene matches: 11. The CDR3 DNA reads as TGTGCCAGCAGTTACACCTCTGGGCGGGGGGCCCATGAGCAGTTCTTC. This codes for CASSYTSGRGAHEQFF.

This clonotype was detected only a few times. The genes are TRBV6-6 and TRBJ2-7, with D possibly being TRBD2 (6 bases). CDR3 size: 16 residues. The V gene lost 4 bases and the J gene lost 3 bases, with 19 bases spanning the gap. Germline CDR1 MNHNY, CDR2 SVGAGI (reference sequence). CDR3 amino acids: CASSSPTRDGSYEQYF. The CDR3 region has the DNA TGTGCCAGCAGTTCGCCAACTCGGGACGGGAGCTACGAGCAGTACTTC.

The chain combines TRBV5-6 with TRBJ1-3, with unresolved D. Germline V gene sequence: CDR1 SGHDT, CDR2 YYEEEE. V was shortened by 3 bases and J by 0 bases, with 10 bases between the two germline ends. The CDR3 consists of 15 residues. The CDR3 sequence: CASSSEARSGNTIYF. The CDR3 DNA follows: TGTGCCAGCAGCTCCGAAGCCCGCTCTGGAAACACCATATATTTT.

This clonotype has a count of ten or more. V is TRBV6-5 and J is TRBJ2-7; D call uncertain. Germline CDR1 and CDR2: MNHEY and SVGAGI. The CDR3 has 14 amino acids. Deletions cut 5 bases from V and 0 bases from J, with 11 bases between. CDR3 residues: CASSPTGFSYEQYF. DNA for the CDR3: TGTGCCAGCAGTCCCACGGGCTTCTCCTACGAGCAGTACTTC.

This clonotype occurred a few times. This sequence joins TRBV28 and TRBJ1-1; D possibly corresponds to TRBD1 (6 bases). This CDR3 is 18 amino acids long. Germline V gives CDR1 MDHEN, CDR2 SYDVKM. The ends were cut back, 5 bases at V and 1 base at J, with 23 bases in the middle. CDR3 loop: CASSQGLRGGRRNTEAFF. In nucleotides, the CDR3 is TGTGCCAGCAGTCAGGGCCTCAGGGGCGGCAGACGGAACACTGAAGCTTTCTTT.